The TCR beta chain described here comes from a study of CD8+CD57+ T cells in acquired aplastic anemia. Study at large: Sorted CD4+ and CD8+ cells yielded 2.5 to 3.5 ug of DNA on average. Overall study results and limits: Patients shared around 31 CD8+ CDR3 sequences with controls. Patients and controls had CD8+ Simpson's diversity values that were not significantly distinct.

In patients chosen for sequencing, flow cytometry had shown CD8+CD57+ cell expansion. Each patient gave a blood sample that was collected before any therapy had been received. Genomic DNA, the template, was used for profiling of the TCR beta VDJ and CDR3. TCRdb reprocessed the reads via MiXCR and lists one record per CDR3 protein. Of 150,000 or so distinct CDR3 sequences listed, 47% are singletons. At least ten counts were recorded for this clonotype. The antigen is undetermined. The sequence was collected from a human donor with aplastic anemia. Sequenced material: sorted CD4+, CD8+, or CD8+CD57+ T cells (not recorded which) from PBMCs.

The CDR3 sequence: CASSPRGDEQYF. For the CDR3, the DNA is TGTGCCAGCAGCCCCCGGGGCGACGAGCAGTACTTC. This sequence joins TRBV6-2 or TRBV6-3 and TRBJ2-7; either TRBD1 or TRBD2 may supply D (5 bases each). Germline assignment: CDR1 MNHEY and CDR2 SVGEGT. Trimming stripped 6 bases from V and 5 bases from J, with 11 bases between. The CDR3 is made up of 12 amino acids.